The entry below describes one TCR delta chain. TCRdb's entry gives the protein of a much larger clone, which mismatches this DNA's translation at residue 4, likely from a read error; the protein reported here is translated from the DNA. The data derive from a study of γδ T cells in repeated Plasmodium falciparum infection. Across the whole study: Over roughly 640 days, donors received four mosquito-bite P. falciparum NF54 infections. Timepoints: baseline, immediately before selected infections, and 21 days after every infection.

Both TRG and TRD chains were sequenced from each sorted sample. TCRdb re-identified clones in the multiplex PCR reads via CATT. The table lists 90,000 to 95,000 delta-chain clones, more than 0.85% of them singletons. This receptor was taken from a pool of human donors (malaria-infected and uninfected, not separated). The sample was gamma-delta T cells from blood.

CDR3 DNA sequence: TGTGCCTGTAATGGTACTGGGGGACGTAACTACGATAAACTCATCTTT. This encodes CACNGTGGRNYDKLIF. This chain joins TRDV2 and TRDJ1; the match to TRDD3 covers 9 bases. The J gene, left out of TCRdb, was set here by checking the DNA against germline. The CDR3 sequence is 16 residues long. Germline assignment: CDR1 GEAIGNYY and CDR2 EKD. Losses at the gene ends were 6 bases for V and 4 bases for J; bases not matched to a gene: 14.